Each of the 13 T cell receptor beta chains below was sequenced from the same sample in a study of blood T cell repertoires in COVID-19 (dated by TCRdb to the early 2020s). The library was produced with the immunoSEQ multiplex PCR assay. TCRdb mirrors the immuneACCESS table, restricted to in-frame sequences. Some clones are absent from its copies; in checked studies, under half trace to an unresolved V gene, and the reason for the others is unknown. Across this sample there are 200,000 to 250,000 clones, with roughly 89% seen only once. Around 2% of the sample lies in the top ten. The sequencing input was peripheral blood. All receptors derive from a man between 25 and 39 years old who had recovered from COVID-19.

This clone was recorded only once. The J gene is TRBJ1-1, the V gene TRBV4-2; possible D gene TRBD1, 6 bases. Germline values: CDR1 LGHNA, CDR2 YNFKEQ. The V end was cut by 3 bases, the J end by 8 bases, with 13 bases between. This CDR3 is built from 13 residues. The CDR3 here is CASSHRSGEEAFF. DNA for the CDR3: TGTGCCAGCAGCCATCGGTCAGGGGAGGAAGCTTTCTTT.

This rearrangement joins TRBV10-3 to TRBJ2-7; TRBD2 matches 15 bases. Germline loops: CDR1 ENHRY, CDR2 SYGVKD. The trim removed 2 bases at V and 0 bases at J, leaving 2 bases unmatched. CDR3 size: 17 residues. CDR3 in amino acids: CAISEGLAGGFSYEQYF. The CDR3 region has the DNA TGTGCCATCAGTGAGGGACTAGCGGGGGGGTTCTCCTACGAGCAGTACTTC.

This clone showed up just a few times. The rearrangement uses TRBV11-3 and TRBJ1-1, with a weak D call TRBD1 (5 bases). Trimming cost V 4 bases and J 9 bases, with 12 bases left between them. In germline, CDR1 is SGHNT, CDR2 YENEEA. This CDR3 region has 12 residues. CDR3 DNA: TGTGCCAGCAGCTCATTCATGGGGCAAGCTTTCTTT. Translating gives CASSSFMGQAFF.

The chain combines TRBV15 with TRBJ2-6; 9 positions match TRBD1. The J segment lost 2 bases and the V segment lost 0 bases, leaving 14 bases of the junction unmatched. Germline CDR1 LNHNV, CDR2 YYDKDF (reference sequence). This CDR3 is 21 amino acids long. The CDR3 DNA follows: TGTGCCACCAGCAGAGATCTTCTGTCCGGGACAGGGCAAACTGGGGCCAACGTCCTGACTTTC. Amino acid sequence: CATSRDLLSGTGQTGANVLTF.

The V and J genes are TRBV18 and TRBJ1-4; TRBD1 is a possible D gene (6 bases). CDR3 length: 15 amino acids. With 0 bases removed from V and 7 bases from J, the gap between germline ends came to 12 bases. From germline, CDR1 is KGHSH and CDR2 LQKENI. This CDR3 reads CASSPPNRDVEKLFF. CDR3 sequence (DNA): TGTGCCAGCTCACCACCAAACAGGGATGTTGAAAAACTGTTTTTT.

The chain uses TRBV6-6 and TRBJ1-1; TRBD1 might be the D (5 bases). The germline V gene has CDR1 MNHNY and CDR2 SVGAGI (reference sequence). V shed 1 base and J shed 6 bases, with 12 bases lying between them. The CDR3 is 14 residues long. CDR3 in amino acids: CASSYWDPGAEAFF. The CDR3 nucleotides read TGTGCCAGCAGTTACTGGGACCCGGGGGCTGAAGCTTTCTTT.

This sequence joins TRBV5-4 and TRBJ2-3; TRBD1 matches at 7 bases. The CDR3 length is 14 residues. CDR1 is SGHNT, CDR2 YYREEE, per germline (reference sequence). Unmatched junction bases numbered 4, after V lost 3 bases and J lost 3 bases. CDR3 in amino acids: CASSSRTGTDTQYF. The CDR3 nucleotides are TGTGCCAGCAGCTCTCGGACAGGAACAGATACGCAGTATTTT.

In nucleotides, the CDR3 is TGTGCCAGCGGATCCCCGACAGGGAACAAAGGTGAAGCTTTCTTT. It encodes CASGSPTGNKGEAFF. The rearrangement links TRBV7-2 to TRBJ1-1; 7 positions match TRBD1. Germline CDR1 and CDR2: SGHTA and FQGNSA. V dropped 8 bases and J dropped 7; count of bases not matched to a gene: 16. This CDR3 spans 15 amino acids.

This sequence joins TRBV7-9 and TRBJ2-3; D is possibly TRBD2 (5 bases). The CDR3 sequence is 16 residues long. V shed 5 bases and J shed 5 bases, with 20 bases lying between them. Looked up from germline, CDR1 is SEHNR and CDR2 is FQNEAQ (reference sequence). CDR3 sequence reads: CASSDEDSSGKDTQYF. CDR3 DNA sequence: TGTGCCAGCAGCGACGAGGACTCCAGTGGCAAAGATACGCAGTATTTT.

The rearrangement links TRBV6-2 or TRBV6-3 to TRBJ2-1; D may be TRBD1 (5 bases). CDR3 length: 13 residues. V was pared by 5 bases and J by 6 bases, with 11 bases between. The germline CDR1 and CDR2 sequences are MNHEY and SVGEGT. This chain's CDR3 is CASSVTGSNEQFF. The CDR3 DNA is TGTGCCAGCAGTGTCACAGGTTCCAATGAGCAGTTCTTC.

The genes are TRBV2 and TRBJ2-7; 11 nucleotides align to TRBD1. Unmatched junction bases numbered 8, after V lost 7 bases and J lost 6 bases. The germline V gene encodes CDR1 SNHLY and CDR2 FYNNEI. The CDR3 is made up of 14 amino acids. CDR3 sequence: CASTISGTGGEQYF. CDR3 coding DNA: TGTGCCAGCACTATATCCGGGACAGGGGGCGAGCAGTACTTC.

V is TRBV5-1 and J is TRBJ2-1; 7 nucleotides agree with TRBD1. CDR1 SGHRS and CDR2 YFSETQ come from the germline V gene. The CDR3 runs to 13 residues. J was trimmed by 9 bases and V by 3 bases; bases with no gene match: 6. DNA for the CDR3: TGCGCCAGCAGCTCCGGGACAGACTTTGAGCAGTTCTTC. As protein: CASSSGTDFEQFF. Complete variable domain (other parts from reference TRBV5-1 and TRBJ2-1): KAGVTQTPRYLIKTRGQQVTLSCSPISGHRSVSWYQQTPGQGLQFLFEYFSETQRNKGNFPGRFSGRQFSNSRSEMNVSTLELGDSALYLCASSSGTDFEQFFGPGTRLTVL.

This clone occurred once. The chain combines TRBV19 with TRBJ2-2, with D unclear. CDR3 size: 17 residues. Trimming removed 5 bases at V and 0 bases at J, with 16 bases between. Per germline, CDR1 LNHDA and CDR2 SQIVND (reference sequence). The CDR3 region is CASSRFVTAANTGELFF. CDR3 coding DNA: TGTGCCAGTAGTCGTTTTGTTACAGCCGCGAACACCGGGGAGCTGTTTTTT. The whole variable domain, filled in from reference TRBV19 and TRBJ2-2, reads DGGITQSPKYLFRKEGQNVTLSCEQNLNHDAMYWYRQDPGQGLRLIYYSQIVNDFQKGDIAEGYSVSREKKESFPLTVTSAQKNPTAFYLCASSRFVTAANTGELFFGEGSRLTVL.